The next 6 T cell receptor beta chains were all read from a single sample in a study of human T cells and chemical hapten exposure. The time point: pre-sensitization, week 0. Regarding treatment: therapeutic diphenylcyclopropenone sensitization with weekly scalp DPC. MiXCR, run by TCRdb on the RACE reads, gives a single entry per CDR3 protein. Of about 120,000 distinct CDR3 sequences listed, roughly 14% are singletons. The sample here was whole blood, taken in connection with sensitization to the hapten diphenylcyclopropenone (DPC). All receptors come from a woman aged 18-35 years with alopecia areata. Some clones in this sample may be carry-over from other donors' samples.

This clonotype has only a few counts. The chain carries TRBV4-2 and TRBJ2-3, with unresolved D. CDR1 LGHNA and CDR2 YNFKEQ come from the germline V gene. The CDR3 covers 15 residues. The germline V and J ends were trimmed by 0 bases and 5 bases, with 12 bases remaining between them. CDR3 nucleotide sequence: TGTGCCAGCAGCCAAGATCAAGGACCTGGAGATACGCAGTATTTT. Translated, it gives CASSQDQGPGDTQYF.

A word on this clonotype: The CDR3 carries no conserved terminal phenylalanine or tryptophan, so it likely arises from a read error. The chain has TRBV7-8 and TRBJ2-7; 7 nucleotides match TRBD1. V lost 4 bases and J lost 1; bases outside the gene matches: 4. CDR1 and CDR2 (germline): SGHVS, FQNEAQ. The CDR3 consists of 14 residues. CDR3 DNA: TGTGCCAGCAGCTCCCGACAGGGTTCCTACGAGCAGTACTCC. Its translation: CASSSRQGSYEQYS.

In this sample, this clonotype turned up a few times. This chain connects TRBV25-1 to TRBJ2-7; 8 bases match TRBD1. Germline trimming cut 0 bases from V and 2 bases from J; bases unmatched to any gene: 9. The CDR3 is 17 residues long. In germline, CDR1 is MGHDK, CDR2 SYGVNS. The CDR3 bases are TGTGCCAGCAGTGAATATCCCGGGACAGGACGGACCTACGAGCAGTACTTC. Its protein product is CASSEYPGTGRTYEQYF.

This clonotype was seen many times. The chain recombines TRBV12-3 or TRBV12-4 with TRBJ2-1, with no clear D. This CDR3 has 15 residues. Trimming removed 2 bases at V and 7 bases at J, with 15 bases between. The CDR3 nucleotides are TGTGCCAGCAGTTTACTGGTCATTGGAGAGAATGAGCAGTTCTTC. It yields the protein CASSLLVIGENEQFF.

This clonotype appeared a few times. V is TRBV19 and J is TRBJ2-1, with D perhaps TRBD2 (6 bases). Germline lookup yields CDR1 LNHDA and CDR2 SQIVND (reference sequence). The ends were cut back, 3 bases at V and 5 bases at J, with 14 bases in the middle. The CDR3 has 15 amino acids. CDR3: CASSIFGGNNNEQFF. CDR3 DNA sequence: TGTGCCAGTAGTATTTTTGGGGGGAACAACAATGAGCAGTTCTTC. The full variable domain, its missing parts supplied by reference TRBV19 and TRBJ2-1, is DGGITQSPKYLFRKEGQNVTLSCEQNLNHDAMYWYRQDPGQGLRLIYYSQIVNDFQKGDIAEGYSVSREKKESFPLTVTSAQKNPTAFYLCASSIFGGNNNEQFFGPGTRLTVL.

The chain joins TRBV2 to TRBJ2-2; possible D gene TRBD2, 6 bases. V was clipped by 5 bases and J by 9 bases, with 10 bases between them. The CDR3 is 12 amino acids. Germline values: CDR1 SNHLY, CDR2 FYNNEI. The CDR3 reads CASSPGGRELFF. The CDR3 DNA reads TGTGCCAGCAGTCCCGGCGGGAGGGAGCTGTTTTTT.